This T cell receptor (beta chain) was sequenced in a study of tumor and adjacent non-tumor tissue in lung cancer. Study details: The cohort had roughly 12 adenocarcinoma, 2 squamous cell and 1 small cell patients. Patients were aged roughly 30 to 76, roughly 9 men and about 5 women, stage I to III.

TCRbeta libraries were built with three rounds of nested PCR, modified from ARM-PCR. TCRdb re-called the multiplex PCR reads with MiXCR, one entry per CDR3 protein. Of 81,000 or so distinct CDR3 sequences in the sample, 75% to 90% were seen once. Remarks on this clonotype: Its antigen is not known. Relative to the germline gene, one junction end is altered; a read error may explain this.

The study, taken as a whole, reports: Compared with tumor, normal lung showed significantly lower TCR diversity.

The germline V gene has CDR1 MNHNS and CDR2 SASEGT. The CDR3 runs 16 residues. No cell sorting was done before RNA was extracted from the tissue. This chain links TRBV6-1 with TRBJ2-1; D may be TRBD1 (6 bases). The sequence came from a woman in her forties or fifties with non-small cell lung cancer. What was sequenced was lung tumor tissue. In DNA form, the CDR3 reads TGTGCAAGCAAGAGCCTAACAGGGTCCTTTGTGGATAATCAGTTCTTC. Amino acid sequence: CASKSLTGSFVDNQFF.